This is a list of T cell receptor beta chains from one sample in a study of blood T cell repertoires in COVID-19. Produced via immunoSEQ multiplex PCR; TCRdb's table is partial and in-frame only. The sample consists of about 370,000 clones, approximately 89% of them appearing once. Sequenced material: peripheral blood. The origin of the receptors is a woman under 40 with COVID-19, enrolled during active disease. CDR3s include the opening cysteine and the closing phenylalanine or tryptophan. D genes are given only for firm matches. The size field is filled for only some rows; it gives once, few, many or a size class.

j_call d_call v_call clone_size cdr3_nt cdr3_aa
TRBJ2-1 TRBD1 TRBV28 NA TGTGCCAGCAGTTTCGGGACAGGGGGCGATGAGCAGTTCTTC CASSFGTGGDEQFF
TRBJ2-5 TRBD2 TRBV4-2 NA TGTGCCAGCAGCCAAGATTTAGGGACTAGCGGGAGGGCTTGGGAGACCCAGTACTTC CASSQDLGTSGRAWETQYF
TRBJ1-1 NA TRBV18 few TGTGCCAGCTCACCACCATCCCGGGCTGAAGCTTTCTTT CASSPPSRAEAFF
TRBJ2-7 NA TRBV5-5 NA TGTGCCAGCAGCGCAAACTACTGGAGCTCCTACGAGCAGTACTTC CASSANYWSSYEQYF
TRBJ1-4 NA TRBV18 NA TGTGCCAGCTCCCGAGGACGGGAGGAAAAACTGTTTTTT CASSRGREEKLFF
TRBJ1-1 NA TRBV4-2 NA TGTGCCAGCAGCCAGGAGACGAACACTGAAGCTTTCTTT CASSQETNTEAFF
TRBJ1-6 TRBD1 TRBV5-1 NA TGCGCCAGCAGCTTGGTGTCAGGGGGCAATTCACCCCTCCACTTT CASSLVSGGNSPLHF
TRBJ2-7 NA TRBV7-9 NA TGTGCCAGCAGCCCCGACCGGCCGGGTGAGCAGTACTTC CASSPDRPGEQYF
TRBJ2-7 NA TRBV5-1 NA TGCGCCAGCAGCCCTCGGGGGTACGAGCAGTACTTC CASSPRGYEQYF
TRBJ1-5 NA TRBV5-6 NA TGTGCCAGCAGCTTGGGGAGAGGATCCTATCAGCCCCAGCATTTT CASSLGRGSYQPQHF
TRBJ2-7 NA TRBV2 NA TGTGCCAGCAAGGCCAGGCCTTACGAGCAGTACTTC CASKARPYEQYF
TRBJ2-2 TRBD2 TRBV18 NA TGTGCCAGCTCACCCAGCCCCCCTAGCGGGAGTAACACCGGGGAGCTGTTTTTT CASSPSPPSGSNTGELFF
TRBJ1-1 TRBD1 TRBV23-1 NA TGCGCCAGCAGTCAATCGCGGCAGGGGGTTTATTTACGTACTGAAGCTTTCTTT CASSQSRQGVYLRTEAFF
TRBJ2-7 NA TRBV11-1 NA TGTGCCAGCAGCTTAGCGACAGGAACCTACGAGCAGTACTTC CASSLATGTYEQYF
TRBJ2-7 NA TRBV11-2 once TGTGCCAGCAGTCGAAATACCGGGACAGCTGAGCGGGTAGAGCAGTACTTC CASSRNTGTAERVEQYF
TRBJ1-2 NA TRBV28 NA TGTGCCAGCAGTTCCTCGACAGTTGCAAACTATGGCTACACCTTC CASSSSTVANYGYTF
TRBJ2-7 TRBD1 TRBV6-2/TRBV6-3 once TGTGCCAGCAGTTACTCGAACGTTCTCGCAGGGGGAACGAACGACTACGAGCAGTACTTC CASSYSNVLAGGTNDYEQYF
TRBJ1-2 NA TRBV6-5 NA TGTGCCAGCAGTTATCGGGCAGGGGCAGGAGGCTACACCTTC CASSYRAGAGGYTF
TRBJ1-6 TRBD1 TRBV5-1 once TGCGCCAGCAGACCCGGGACAGGACCCTCCTATAATTCACCCCTCCACTTT CASRPGTGPSYNSPLHF
TRBJ2-1 TRBD1 TRBV7-9 NA TGTGCCAACGGACAGGGGTACAATGAGCAGTTCTTC CANGQGYNEQFF
TRBJ2-1 TRBD2 TRBV6-5 NA TGTGCCAGCGGCCTGACTAGCGGGGGAAATGAGCAGTTCTTC CASGLTSGGNEQFF
TRBJ2-7 NA TRBV29-1 NA TGCAGCGTCGAGACTGGTTCCTACGAGCAGTACTTC CSVETGSYEQYF
TRBJ2-2 NA TRBV11-1 NA TGTGCCAGCAGCTTTCTATCGGGGGGCGACACCGGGGAGCTGTTTTTT CASSFLSGGDTGELFF
TRBJ2-1 NA TRBV11-2 NA TGTGCCAGCAGTCGGGGGGCGCATGAGCAGTTCTTC CASSRGAHEQFF
TRBJ2-2 TRBD2 TRBV28 few TGTGCCAGCACTAGTAGCGGGAGTACCCACGGGGAGCTGTTTTTT CASTSSGSTHGELFF
TRBJ1-5 NA TRBV19 NA TGTGCCAGTAGGGTTGGGGGGTCCTATCAGCCCCAGCATTTT CASRVGGSYQPQHF
TRBJ2-1 TRBD2 TRBV2 once TGTGCCAGCAGTGAGAGCTTAGGGGGAGCGGGAGGCAATCATTACAATGAGCAGTTCTTC CASSESLGGAGGNHYNEQFF
TRBJ2-3 TRBD2 TRBV5-1 once TGCGCCAGCAGCCCGGGACTAGCGGGTTCAGATACGCAGTATTTT CASSPGLAGSDTQYF
TRBJ2-7 TRBD1 TRBV28 NA TGTGCCAGCGAGGGACAGACGGAGAGCTCCTACGAGCAGTACTTC CASEGQTESSYEQYF
TRBJ2-5 TRBD1 TRBV20-1 NA TGCAGTGCTAGTACAGGGGCTATTAGGGGAGAGACCCAGTACTTC CSASTGAIRGETQYF
TRBJ2-7 NA TRBV30 NA TGTGCCTGGAGTGCCGGGTACGAGCAGTACTTC CAWSAGYEQYF
TRBJ2-1 TRBD2 TRBV6-5 NA TGTGCCAGCAGATTTACTAGCGGGAGGACCAATGAGCAGTTCTTC CASRFTSGRTNEQFF
TRBJ2-2 TRBD2 TRBV28 NA TGTGCCAGCAGTTTGGGCGGGAGGGGCACCGGGGAGCTGTTTTTT CASSLGGRGTGELFF
TRBJ1-1 NA TRBV19 once TGTGCCAGTAGTACTCACACCAACACTGAAGCTTTCTTT CASSTHTNTEAFF
TRBJ2-2 NA TRBV7-2 few TGTGCCAGCAGCTTAAGGAGCAGCACCGGGGAGCTGTTTTTT CASSLRSSTGELFF
TRBJ2-7 TRBD1 TRBV5-4 NA TGTGCCAGCAGCTTGGGACAGGGGGTCCCCTACGAGCAGTACTTC CASSLGQGVPYEQYF
TRBJ1-5 NA TRBV6-2/TRBV6-3 few TGTGCCAGCAGTTTGGCATGGCGGCAGCCCCAGCATTTT CASSLAWRQPQHF
TRBJ1-3 NA TRBV6-6 NA TGTGCCAGCACCAAGACAGAGCCCGGAAACACCATATATTTT CASTKTEPGNTIYF
TRBJ2-2 TRBD2 TRBV9 NA TGTGCCAGCAGCGTAGCTGGAGTGGGAGGGCCGGCCGGGGAGCTGTTTTTT CASSVAGVGGPAGELFF
TRBJ2-2 NA TRBV5-1 NA TGCGCCAGCAGCTTGCTCACTGACACCGGGGAGCTGTTTTTT CASSLLTDTGELFF
TRBJ2-1 TRBD2 TRBV12-3/TRBV12-4 NA TGTGCCAGCAGTCTGGGAGGGGAGCAGTTCTTC CASSLGGEQFF
TRBJ2-7 TRBD2 TRBV5-4 NA TGTGCCAGCAGCACGAGGACTAGCGGGGAGCTCGAGCAGTACTTC CASSTRTSGELEQYF
TRBJ2-1 NA TRBV27 NA TGTGCCAGCAGTTCCGGTAGCTCCTACAATGAGCAGTTCTTC CASSSGSSYNEQFF
TRBJ1-4 NA TRBV6-1 NA TGTGCCAGCAGTGAGCTGACAACTGCAACTAATGAAAAACTGTTTTTT CASSELTTATNEKLFF
TRBJ2-1 TRBD1 TRBV28 NA TGTGCCAGCAGTCCGGACCGGGGACAGTACAATGAGCAGTTCTTC CASSPDRGQYNEQFF
TRBJ2-7 TRBD1 TRBV18 NA TGTGCCAGCTCACCACAGGGGGCGCATTACGAGCAGTACTTC CASSPQGAHYEQYF
TRBJ2-7 TRBD2 TRBV4-2 NA TGTGCCAGCAGCCAAGGAATTACCGGGACTAGCGGGAGGGCCTACGAGCAGTACTTC CASSQGITGTSGRAYEQYF